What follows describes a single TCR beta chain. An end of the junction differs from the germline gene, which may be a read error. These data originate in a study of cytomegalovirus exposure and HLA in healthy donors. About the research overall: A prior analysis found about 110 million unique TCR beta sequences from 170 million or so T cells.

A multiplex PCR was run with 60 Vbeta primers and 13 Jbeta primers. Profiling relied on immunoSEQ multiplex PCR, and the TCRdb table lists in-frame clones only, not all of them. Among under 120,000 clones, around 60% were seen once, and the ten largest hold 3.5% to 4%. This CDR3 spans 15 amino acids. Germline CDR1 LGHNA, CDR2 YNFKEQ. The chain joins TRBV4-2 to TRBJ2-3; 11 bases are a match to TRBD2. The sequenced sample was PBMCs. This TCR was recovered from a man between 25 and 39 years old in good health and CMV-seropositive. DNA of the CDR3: TGTGCCGGCAGCGAAGGGACTAGCGGAGGAGATACGCAGTATTTT. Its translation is CAGSEGTSGGDTQYF.